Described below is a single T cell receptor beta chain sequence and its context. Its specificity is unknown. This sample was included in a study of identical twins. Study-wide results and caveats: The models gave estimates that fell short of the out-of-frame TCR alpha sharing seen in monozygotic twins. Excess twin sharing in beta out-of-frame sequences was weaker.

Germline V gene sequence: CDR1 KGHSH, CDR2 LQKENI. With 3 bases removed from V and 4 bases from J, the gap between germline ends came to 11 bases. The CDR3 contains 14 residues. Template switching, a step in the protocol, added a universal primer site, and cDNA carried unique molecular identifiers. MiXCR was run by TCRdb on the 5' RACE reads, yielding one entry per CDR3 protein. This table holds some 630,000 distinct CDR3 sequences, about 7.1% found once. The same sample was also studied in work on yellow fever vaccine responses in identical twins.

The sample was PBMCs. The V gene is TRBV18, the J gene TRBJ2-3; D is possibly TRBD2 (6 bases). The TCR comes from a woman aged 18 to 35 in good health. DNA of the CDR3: TGTGCCAGCTCACCTGCCGGCGGGGCAGATACGCAGTATTTT. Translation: CASSPAGGADTQYF.